This T cell receptor (beta chain) was obtained from a study of blood T cells in healthy people across ages. In regard to this clonotype: Its cognate antigen is unknown.

Each donor gave approximately 9.5 milliliters of peripheral blood. Notes on the study in general: A strong correlation was seen between TCR beta diversity and naive T cell percentage.

Germline V lookup: CDR1 SGHAT, CDR2 FQNNGV. This CDR3 region has 16 residues. For the second PCR, which ran for 7 to 11 cycles, a sample-barcoded 5' primer and a J-beta primer mix were used. All samples yielded 2.5 million or more CDR3-containing paired-end reads. TCRdb reprocessed the 5' RACE reads via MiXCR and lists one record per CDR3 protein. The repertoire holds about 770,000 distinct CDR3 sequences, with 40% to 50% as singletons. The sequencing input was blood. This receptor was obtained from a man aged 55 to 70 in good health. The rearrangement uses TRBV11-2 and TRBJ2-5; 9 bases match TRBD1. The last part of the DNA fits TRBJ2-7 better; the J call may be wrong. Written as DNA, the CDR3 is TGTGCCAGCAGCTTCGACTCCCGGGACAGGGTGTACGAGCAGTACTTC. Translated: CASSFDSRDRVYEQYF.